The clone carrying this T cell receptor (beta chain) appeared a few times. Its antigen is not identified. The sample belongs to a study of beta chain features in type 1 diabetes. General study points: Patients with Type 1 diabetes showed moderately but significantly shorter TCRB CDR3s in all four CD4+ subsets. Still unanswered here is whether HLA type influences TCRB rearrangement. Patients with type 1 diabetes showed fewer VDJ junction insertions and more deletions.

Germline V gene sequence: CDR1 PRHDT, CDR2 FYEKMQ (reference sequence). V was pared by 4 bases and J by 4 bases, with 16 bases between. The CDR3 contains 15 residues. cDNA synthesis used the whole RNA isolate, giving expressed TCRB sequences. Libraries were prepared by immunoSEQ multiplex PCR; TCRdb keeps only in-frame clonotypes and omits some of them. This table holds around 500,000 clones, 11% found once. The chain combines TRBV13 with TRBJ2-5, with a weak D call TRBD2 (6 bases). The sequence came from a woman aged 18-29 years in good health. Input material: naive CD4+ T cells from blood. CDR3 in DNA: TGTGCCAGCAGCTCCCCTGGGGGGATGAGAGAGACCCAGTACTTC. Residues: CASSSPGGMRETQYF. The entire variable domain, with the rest obtained from reference TRBV13 and TRBJ2-5, is as follows: AAGVIQSPRHLIKEKRETATLKCYPIPRHDTVYWYQQGPGQDPQFLISFYEKMQSDKGSIPDRFSAQQFSDYHSELNMSSLELGDSALYFCASSSPGGMRETQYFGPGTRLLVL.